The 12 T cell receptor beta chains given below trace back to one sample, sequenced in a study of blood T cell repertoires in COVID-19. TCRdb's table, derived via immunoSEQ multiplex PCR, lists solely in-frame clones and lacks some. This sample has 250,000 to 300,000 clones, with about 89% found just once. Sequencing used PBMCs or T cells enriched from blood (not recorded which). These receptors were taken from a middle-aged man who had recovered from COVID-19.

This chain links TRBV12-5 with TRBJ1-6, with a tentative D call TRBD1 (6 bases). Germline V gene sequence: CDR1 LGHNT, CDR2 FRNRAP. Trimming took 4 bases from V and 4 from J, leaving 17 bases between them. The CDR3 runs 17 residues. The CDR3 reads CASGSLTGETYNSPLHF. In nucleotides, the CDR3 is TGTGCTAGTGGTTCCCTGACAGGCGAAACTTATAATTCACCCCTCCACTTT.

The chain uses TRBV5-1 and TRBJ1-6; the match to TRBD1 covers 7 bases. CDR3 length: 14 amino acids. V trimming: 2 bases; J trimming: 8 bases; junction bases outside the gene matches: 4. In germline, CDR1 is SGHRS, CDR2 YFSETQ. In nucleotides, the CDR3 is TGCGCCAGCAGCTTTGACAGGGAATATTCACCCCTCCACTTT. Translating gives CASSFDREYSPLHF.

This clone has only one observation. V and J are TRBV2 and TRBJ2-3, with D perhaps TRBD2 (6 bases). Trimming took 7 bases from V and 1 from J, leaving 12 bases between them. From germline, CDR1 is SNHLY and CDR2 FYNNEI. The CDR3 has 14 amino acids. CDR3 amino acids: CASIGGPGTDTQYF. CDR3 nucleotides: TGTGCCAGCATAGGAGGGCCGGGCACAGATACGCAGTATTTT.

This clone was detected once. V is TRBV11-3 and J is TRBJ1-2; weak D call: TRBD1 (5 bases). CDR3 length equals 15 residues. Germline V gives CDR1 SGHNT, CDR2 YENEEA. V dropped 4 bases and J dropped 4 bases, with 16 bases sitting between them. The DNA of the CDR3 is TGTGCCAGCAGCTCAGGGCAGACAGACTCCTATGGCTACACCTTC. Residues: CASSSGQTDSYGYTF.

The chain carries TRBV12-3 or TRBV12-4 and TRBJ1-5, with D perhaps matching TRBD1 (5 bases). This CDR3 is 13 amino acids long. The V and J ends lost 3 bases and 7 bases respectively, with 10 bases between them. For the CDR3, the DNA is TGTGCCAGCAGTTTTGCAGGGAAACAGCCCCAGCATTTT. This translates into CASSFAGKQPQHF.

The chain combines TRBV12-3 or TRBV12-4 with TRBJ2-1; 8 nucleotides align to TRBD2. The CDR3 contains 12 residues. V was pared by 8 bases and J by 8 bases, with 5 bases of the junction left unmatched. CDR3 nucleotides: TGTGCCAGCGGCCAAGCGGGAGATGAGCAGTTCTTC. Amino acid sequence: CASGQAGDEQFF.

The chain links TRBV18 to TRBJ1-6, with a tentative D call TRBD1 (5 bases). The V gene lost 2 bases and the J gene lost 8 bases, with 13 bases spanning the gap. The CDR3 is made up of 15 amino acids. Per germline, CDR1 KGHSH and CDR2 LQKENI. CDR3 in amino acids: CASSPREGIDSPLHF. The DNA for the CDR3 is TGTGCCAGCTCACCAAGGGAGGGGATTGATTCACCCCTCCACTTT.

The chain carries TRBV29-1 and TRBJ2-5; D gene uncertain. Trimming took off 4 bases at V and 5 bases at J, with 8 bases between the two ends. Looked up from germline, CDR1 is SQVTM and CDR2 is ANQGSEA. CDR3 length: 11 amino acids. CDR3 loop: CSVAVRETQYF. Here the CDR3 DNA reads TGCAGCGTTGCGGTACGTGAGACCCAGTACTTC. The whole variable domain, filled in from reference TRBV29-1 and TRBJ2-5, reads SAVISQKPSRDICQRGTSLTIQCQVDSQVTMMFWYRQQPGQSLTLIATANQGSEATYESGFVIDKFPISRPNLTFSTLTVSNMSPEDSSIYLCSVAVRETQYFGPGTRLLVL.

This clone was counted between two and nine times. V usage is TRBV30 and J usage is TRBJ1-6; a weak D match, TRBD1 (6 bases). Trimming stripped 6 bases from V and 4 bases from J, with 10 bases between. The CDR3 is 13 amino acids. Germline lookup yields CDR1 GTSNPN and CDR2 SVGIG (reference sequence). The CDR3 DNA reads as TGTGCCTGCCACAGGGAATATAATTCACCCCTCCACTTT. It yields the protein CACHREYNSPLHF. The complete variable domain, with remaining parts taken from reference TRBV30 and TRBJ1-6, reads SQTIHQWPATLVQPVGSPLSLECTVEGTSNPNLYWYRQAAGRGLQLLFYSVGIGQISSEVPQNLSASRPQDRQFILSSKKLLLSDSGFYLCACHREYNSPLHFGNGTRLTVT.

The gene calls are TRBV7-9 and TRBJ2-5; weak D call: TRBD1 (6 bases). The CDR3 length is 14 residues. Germline V CDR1 and CDR2: SEHNR, FQNEAQ (reference sequence). With 5 bases removed from V and 3 bases from J, the gap between germline ends came to 13 bases. DNA for the CDR3: TGTGCCAGCAGCCCCGGGACAAGCAAAGAGACCCAGTACTTC. This encodes CASSPGTSKETQYF.

The rearrangement joins TRBV5-1 to TRBJ2-7, with 7 bases identical to TRBD1. J lost 5 bases, V lost 5 bases, and 4 bases had no gene match. The CDR3 is 12 amino acids. Germline CDR1 SGHRS, CDR2 YFSETQ. The CDR3 region has the DNA TGCGCCAGCAGATCCACAGGGGACGAGCAGTACTTC. Translation: CASRSTGDEQYF.

The V call is TRBV19, the J call TRBJ2-7; D is uncertain. Trimming left V 2 bases short and J 1 base short, with 6 bases between. Germline values: CDR1 LNHDA, CDR2 SQIVND (reference sequence). The CDR3 length is 13 residues. The CDR3 protein is CASSISKSYEQYF. The CDR3 coding sequence is TGTGCCAGTAGTATAAGCAAGTCCTACGAGCAGTACTTC.